This T cell receptor (beta chain) was identified in a study of Graves' ophthalmopathy and Graves' hyperthyroidism. The TCR beta CDR3 regions underwent amplification from RNA transcripts. Scientists carried out first-round RT-PCR using HTBI primers and then a second-round multiplex PCR. TCRdb used MiXCR to reprocess the multiplex PCR reads, holding one entry per CDR3 protein. The sample consists of roughly 600,000 distinct CDR3 sequences, less than 45% of them appearing once. The sample consisted of peripheral blood or thyroid tissue (not recorded which). The receptor was isolated from an adult man with Graves' hyperthyroidism.

This CDR3 is CAIRRTGGIGELFF. CDR3 coding DNA: TGTGCCATCAGAAGGACAGGGGGCATCGGGGAGCTGTTTTTT. The V and J genes are TRBV10-3 and TRBJ2-2, with 11 bases that match TRBD1. CDR1 is ENHRY, CDR2 SYGVKD, per germline. The CDR3 is 14 amino acids. J gave up 7 bases and V 6 bases, and 4 bases lay outside the gene matches.